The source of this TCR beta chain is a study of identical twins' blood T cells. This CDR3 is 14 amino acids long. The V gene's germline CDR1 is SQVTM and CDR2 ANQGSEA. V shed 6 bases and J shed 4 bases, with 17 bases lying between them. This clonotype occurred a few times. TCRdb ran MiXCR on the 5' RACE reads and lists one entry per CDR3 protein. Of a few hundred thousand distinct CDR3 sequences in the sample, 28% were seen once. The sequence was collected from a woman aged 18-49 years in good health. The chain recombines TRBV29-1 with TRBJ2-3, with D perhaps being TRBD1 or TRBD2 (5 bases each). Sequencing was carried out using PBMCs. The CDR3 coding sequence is TGCAGCGTGGAGGCAGGGTTACTCGCAGATACGCAGTATTTT. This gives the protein CSVEAGLLADTQYF.